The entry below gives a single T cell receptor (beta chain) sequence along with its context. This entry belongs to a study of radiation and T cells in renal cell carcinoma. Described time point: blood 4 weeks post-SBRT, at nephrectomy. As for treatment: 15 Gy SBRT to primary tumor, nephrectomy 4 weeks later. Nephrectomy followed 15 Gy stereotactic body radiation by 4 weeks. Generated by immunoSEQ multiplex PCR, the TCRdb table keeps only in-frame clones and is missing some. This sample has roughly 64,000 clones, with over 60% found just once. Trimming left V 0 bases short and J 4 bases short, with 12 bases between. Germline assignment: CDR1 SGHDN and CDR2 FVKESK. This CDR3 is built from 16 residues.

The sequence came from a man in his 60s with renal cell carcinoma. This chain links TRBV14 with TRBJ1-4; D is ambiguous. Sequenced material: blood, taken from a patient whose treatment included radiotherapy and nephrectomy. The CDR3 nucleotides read TGTGCCAGCAGCCAAGACAGGAGGGCGCTTAATGAAAAACTGTTTTTT. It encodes CASSQDRRALNEKLFF.